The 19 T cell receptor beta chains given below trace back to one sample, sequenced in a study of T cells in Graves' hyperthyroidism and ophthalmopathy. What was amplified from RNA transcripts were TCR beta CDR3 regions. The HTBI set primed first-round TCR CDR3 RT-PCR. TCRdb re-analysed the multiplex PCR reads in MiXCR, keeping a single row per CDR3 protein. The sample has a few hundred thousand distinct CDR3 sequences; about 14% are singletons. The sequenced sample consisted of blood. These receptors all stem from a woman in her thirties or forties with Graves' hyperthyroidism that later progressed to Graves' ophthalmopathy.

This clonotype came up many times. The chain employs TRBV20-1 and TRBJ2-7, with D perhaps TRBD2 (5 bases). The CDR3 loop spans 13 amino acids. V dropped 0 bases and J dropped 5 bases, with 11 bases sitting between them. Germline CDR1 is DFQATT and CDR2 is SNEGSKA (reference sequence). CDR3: CSARDEGLHEQYF. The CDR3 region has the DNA TGCAGTGCTAGAGATGAGGGTCTCCACGAGCAGTACTTC.

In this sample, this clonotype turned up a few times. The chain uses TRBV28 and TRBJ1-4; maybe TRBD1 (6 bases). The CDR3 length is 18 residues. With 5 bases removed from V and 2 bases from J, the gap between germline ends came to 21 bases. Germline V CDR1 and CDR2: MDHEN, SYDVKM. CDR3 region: CASSPSSRGRLTNEKLFF. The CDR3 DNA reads TGTGCCAGCAGTCCTTCCAGCCGGGGGCGGCTCACTAATGAAAAACTGTTTTTT.

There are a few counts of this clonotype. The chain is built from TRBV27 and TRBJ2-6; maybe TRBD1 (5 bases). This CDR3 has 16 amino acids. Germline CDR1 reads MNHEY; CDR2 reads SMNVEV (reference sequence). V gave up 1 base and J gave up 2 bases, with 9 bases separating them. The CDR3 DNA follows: TGTGCCAGCAGTTTATGGCCAGGGACTGGGGCCAACGTCCTGACTTTC. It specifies CASSLWPGTGANVLTF.

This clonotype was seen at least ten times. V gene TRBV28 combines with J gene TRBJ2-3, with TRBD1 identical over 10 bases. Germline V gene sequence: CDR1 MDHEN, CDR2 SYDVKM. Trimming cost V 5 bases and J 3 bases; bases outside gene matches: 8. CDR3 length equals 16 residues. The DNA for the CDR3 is TGTGCCAGCAGTCAACCCGGGACAGGGGTAACAGATACGCAGTATTTT. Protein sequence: CASSQPGTGVTDTQYF.

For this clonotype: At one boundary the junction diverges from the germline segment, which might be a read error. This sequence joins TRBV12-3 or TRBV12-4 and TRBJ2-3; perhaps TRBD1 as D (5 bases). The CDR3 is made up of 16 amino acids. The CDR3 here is CASSPPGEEPTETQYF. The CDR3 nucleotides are TGTGCCAGCAGTCCCCCGGGTGAGGAGCCGACAGAGACGCAGTATTTT.

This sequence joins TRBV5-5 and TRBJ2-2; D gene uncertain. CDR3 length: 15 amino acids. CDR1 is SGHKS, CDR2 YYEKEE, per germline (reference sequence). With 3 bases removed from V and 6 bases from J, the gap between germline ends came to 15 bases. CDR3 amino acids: CASSSSSSGAGELFF. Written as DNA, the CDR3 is TGTGCCAGCAGCTCCAGTAGCTCCGGAGCCGGGGAGCTGTTTTTT.

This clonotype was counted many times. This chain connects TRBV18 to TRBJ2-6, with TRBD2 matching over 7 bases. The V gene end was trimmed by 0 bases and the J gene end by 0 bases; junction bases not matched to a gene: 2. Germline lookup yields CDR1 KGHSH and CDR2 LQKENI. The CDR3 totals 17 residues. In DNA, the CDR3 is TGTGCCAGCTCACCACCAGCGGGACCCTCTGGGGCCAACGTCCTGACTTTC. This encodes CASSPPAGPSGANVLTF.

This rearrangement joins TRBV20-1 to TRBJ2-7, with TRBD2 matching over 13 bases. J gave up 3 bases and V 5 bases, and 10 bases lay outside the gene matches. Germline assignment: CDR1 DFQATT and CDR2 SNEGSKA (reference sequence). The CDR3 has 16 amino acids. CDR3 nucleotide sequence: TGCAGTGCTGGATCTCATGGACTAGCGGGAGTCTACGAGCAGTACTTC. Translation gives CSAGSHGLAGVYEQYF.

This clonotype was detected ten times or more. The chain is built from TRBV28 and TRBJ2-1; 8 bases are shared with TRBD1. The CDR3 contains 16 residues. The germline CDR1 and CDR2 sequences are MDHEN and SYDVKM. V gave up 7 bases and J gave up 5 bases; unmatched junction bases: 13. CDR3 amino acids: CASTKRTGRRNNEQFF. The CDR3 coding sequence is TGTGCCAGCACCAAGAGGACAGGGCGGAGAAACAATGAGCAGTTCTTC.

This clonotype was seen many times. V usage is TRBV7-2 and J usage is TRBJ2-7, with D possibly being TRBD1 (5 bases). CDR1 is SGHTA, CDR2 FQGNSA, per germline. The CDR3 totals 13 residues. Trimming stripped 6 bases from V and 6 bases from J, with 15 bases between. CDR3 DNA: TGTGCCAGCAGTTTCATGGGGCCGGGCGAGCAGTACTTC. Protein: CASSFMGPGEQYF. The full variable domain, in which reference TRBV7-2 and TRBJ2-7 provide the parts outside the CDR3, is GAGVSQSPSNKVTEKGKDVELRCDPISGHTALYWYRQSLGQGLEFLIYFQGNSAPDKSGLPSDRFSAERTGGSVSTLTIQRTQQEDSAVYLCASSFMGPGEQYFGPGTRLTVT.

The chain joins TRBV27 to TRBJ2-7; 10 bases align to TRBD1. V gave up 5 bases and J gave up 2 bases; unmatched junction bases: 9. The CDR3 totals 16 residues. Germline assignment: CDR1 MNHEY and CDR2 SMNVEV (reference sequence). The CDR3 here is CASSIRTGGIPYEQYF. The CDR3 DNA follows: TGTGCCAGCAGTATCCGGACAGGGGGAATACCCTACGAGCAGTACTTC.

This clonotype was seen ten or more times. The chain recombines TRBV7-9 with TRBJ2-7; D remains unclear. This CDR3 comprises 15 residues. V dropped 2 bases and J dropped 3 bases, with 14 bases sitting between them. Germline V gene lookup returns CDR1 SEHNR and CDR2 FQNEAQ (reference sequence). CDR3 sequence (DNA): TGTGCCAGCAGCTTAAGGATCTACCAACACTACGAGCAGTACTTC. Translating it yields CASSLRIYQHYEQYF.

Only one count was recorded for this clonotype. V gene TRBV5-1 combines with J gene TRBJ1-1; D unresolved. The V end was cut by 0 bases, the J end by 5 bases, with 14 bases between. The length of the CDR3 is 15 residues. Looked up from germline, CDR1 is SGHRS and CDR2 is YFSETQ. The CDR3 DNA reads TGCGCCAGCAGCTTGGGAACAGACCTAGGGACTGAAGCTTTCTTT. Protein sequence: CASSLGTDLGTEAFF.

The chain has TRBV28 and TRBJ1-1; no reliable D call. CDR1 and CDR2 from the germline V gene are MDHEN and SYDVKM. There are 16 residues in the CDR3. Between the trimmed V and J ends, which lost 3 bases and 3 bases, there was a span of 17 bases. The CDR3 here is CASSLGSLRFYTEAFF. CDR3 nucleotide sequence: TGTGCCAGCAGTTTGGGCAGCCTCCGATTTTACACTGAAGCTTTCTTT.

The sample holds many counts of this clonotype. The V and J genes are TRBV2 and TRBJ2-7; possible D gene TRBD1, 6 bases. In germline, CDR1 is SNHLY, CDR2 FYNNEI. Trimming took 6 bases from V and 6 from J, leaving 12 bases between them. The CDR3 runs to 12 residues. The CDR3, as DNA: TGTGCCAGCAGAACACAGGGTGGCGAGCAGTACTTC. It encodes CASRTQGGEQYF.

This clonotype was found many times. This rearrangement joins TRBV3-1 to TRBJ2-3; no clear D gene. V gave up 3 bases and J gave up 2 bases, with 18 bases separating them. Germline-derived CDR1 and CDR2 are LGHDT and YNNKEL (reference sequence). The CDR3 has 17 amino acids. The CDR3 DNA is TGTGCCAGCAGCCACCACTGGGCCATGAGATTCACAGATACGCAGTATTTT. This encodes CASSHHWAMRFTDTQYF.

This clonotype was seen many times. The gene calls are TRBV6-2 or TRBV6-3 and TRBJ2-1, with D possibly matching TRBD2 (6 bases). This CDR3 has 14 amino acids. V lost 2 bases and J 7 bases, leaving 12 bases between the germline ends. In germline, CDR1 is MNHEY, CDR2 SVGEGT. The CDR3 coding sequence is TGTGCCAGCAGTTACCAGTCTAGCGTAAATGAGCAGTTCTTC. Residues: CASSYQSSVNEQFF.

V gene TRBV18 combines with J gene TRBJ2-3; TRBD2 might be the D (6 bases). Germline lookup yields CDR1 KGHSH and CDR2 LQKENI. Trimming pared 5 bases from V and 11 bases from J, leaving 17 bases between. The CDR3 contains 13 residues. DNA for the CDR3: TGTGCCAGCTCAAAAAAAGGAGGGGCAAAGCAGTATTTT. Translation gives CASSKKGGAKQYF.

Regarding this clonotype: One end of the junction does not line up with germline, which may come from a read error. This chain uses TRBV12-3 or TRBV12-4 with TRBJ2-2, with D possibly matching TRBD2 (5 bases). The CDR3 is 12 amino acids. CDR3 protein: CVSSEGIGELFF. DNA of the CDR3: TGCGTCAGCAGTGAGGGAATCGGGGAGCTGTTTTTT.